Listed here are 16 T cell receptor beta chains from one sample, sequenced in a study of T cells after yellow fever vaccination. TCRdb redid the calling of the 5' RACE reads with MiXCR, one entry per CDR3 protein. Seen here are 300,000 to 400,000 distinct CDR3 sequences, 12% observed once, and the top ten hold around 3%. This specimen consisted of CD4+ T cells sorted from PBMCs, obtained 15 days after the yellow fever booster vaccination. These receptors were collected from a man aged 18 to 30 who received the YFV17D yellow fever vaccine.

The chain is built from TRBV7-8 and TRBJ2-2; unclear D gene. With 0 bases removed from V and 3 bases from J, the gap between germline ends came to 5 bases. The length of the CDR3 is 14 residues. Per germline, CDR1 SGHVS and CDR2 FQNEAQ. CDR3 amino acids: CASSLAGHTGELFF. CDR3 nucleotides: TGTGCCAGCAGCTTAGCAGGGCACACCGGGGAGCTGTTTTTT. The full variable domain, its missing parts supplied by reference TRBV7-8 and TRBJ2-2, is GAGVSQSPRYKVAKRGQDVALRCDPISGHVSLFWYQQALGQGPEFLTYFQNEAQLDKSGLPSDRFFAERPEGSVSTLKIQRTQQEDSAVYLCASSLAGHTGELFFGEGSRLTVL.

This clonotype appeared a few times. The V call is TRBV7-2, the J call TRBJ2-5, with D perhaps being TRBD1 or TRBD2 (5 bases each). The germline V gene has CDR1 SGHTA and CDR2 FQGNSA. The CDR3 extends over 13 amino acids. Trimming stripped 4 bases from V and 4 bases from J, with 10 bases between. CDR3 amino acids: CASSYGGPETQYF. The CDR3 DNA reads TGTGCCAGCAGCTATGGGGGACCAGAGACCCAGTACTTC.

This clonotype was observed a few times. This sequence joins TRBV18 and TRBJ2-1, with D tentatively TRBD1 (5 bases). Germline V gives CDR1 KGHSH, CDR2 LQKENI. V gave up 1 base and J gave up 1 base, with 11 bases separating them. This CDR3 region has 16 residues. The CDR3 DNA follows: TGTGCCAGCTCACCACAGGGGATGGGATCCTACAATGAGCAGTTCTTC. Translated: CASSPQGMGSYNEQFF.

The J gene is TRBJ2-7, the V gene TRBV6-5; the match to TRBD2 covers 10 bases. CDR3 length equals 15 residues. Looked up from germline, CDR1 is MNHEY and CDR2 is SVGAGI. The J segment lost 0 bases and the V segment lost 2 bases, leaving 1 base of the junction unmatched. CDR3 residues: CASSYGTSASYEQYF. The CDR3 DNA is TGTGCCAGCAGTTACGGGACTAGCGCCTCCTACGAGCAGTACTTC.

This clonotype was counted a few times. This chain connects TRBV29-1 to TRBJ2-2; 8 bases match TRBD2. V was pared by 5 bases and J by 1 base, with 6 bases of the junction left unmatched. The CDR3 length is 15 residues. Germline V lookup: CDR1 SQVTM, CDR2 ANQGSEA. The CDR3 DNA reads as TGCAGCGTTCGGAAGACTAGCGAGAACACCGGGGAGCTGTTTTTT. This encodes CSVRKTSENTGELFF.

This chain connects TRBV5-4 to TRBJ2-2; TRBD1 might be the D (6 bases). The CDR3 is 12 residues long. Germline lookup yields CDR1 SGHNT and CDR2 YYREEE (reference sequence). V shed 4 bases and J shed 8 bases, with 9 bases lying between them. This chain's CDR3 is CASSHRVGELFF. The CDR3 region has the DNA TGTGCCAGCAGCCACAGGGTTGGGGAGCTGTTTTTT.

This clonotype was observed many times. This chain connects TRBV5-1 to TRBJ2-5; D is possibly TRBD2 (6 bases). The CDR3 totals 14 residues. The germline CDR1 and CDR2 sequences are SGHRS and YFSETQ. The V end was cut by 3 bases, the J end by 3 bases, with 12 bases between. CDR3 nucleotides: TGCGCCAGCAGCTATGGAGGGGCAGAAGAGACCCAGTACTTC. Its translation is CASSYGGAEETQYF. The full variable domain, rest sourced from reference TRBV5-1 and TRBJ2-5, is KAGVTQTPRYLIKTRGQQVTLSCSPISGHRSVSWYQQTPGQGLQFLFEYFSETQRNKGNFPGRFSGRQFSNSRSEMNVSTLELGDSALYLCASSYGGAEETQYFGPGTRLLVL.

This clonotype was found many times. The rearrangement links TRBV7-9 to TRBJ2-1; D remains unclear. Germline CDR1 and CDR2: SEHNR and FQNEAQ (reference sequence). V gave up 1 base and J gave up 2 bases, with 12 bases separating them. CDR3 length equals 16 residues. CDR3 amino acids: CASSLVAWGPYNEQFF. CDR3 in DNA: TGTGCCAGCAGCTTAGTAGCCTGGGGTCCCTACAATGAGCAGTTCTTC. The variable domain in full, completed from reference TRBV7-9 and TRBJ2-1, reads DTGVSQNPRHKITKRGQNVTFRCDPISEHNRLYWYRQTLGQGPEFLTYFQNEAQLEKSRLLSDRFSAERPKGSFSTLEIQRTEQGDSAMYLCASSLVAWGPYNEQFFGPGTRLTVL.

This chain connects TRBV6-5 to TRBJ1-1, with D tentatively TRBD1 (6 bases). Trimming pared 1 base from V and 1 base from J, leaving 10 bases between. Germline V CDR1 and CDR2: MNHEY, SVGAGI. The CDR3 is made up of 15 amino acids. DNA for the CDR3: TGTGCCAGCAGTTACTTTCCGGGGGCGAACACTGAAGCTTTCTTT. It translates to CASSYFPGANTEAFF.

This clonotype came up a few times. The genes are TRBV5-1 and TRBJ2-7, with D unclear. This CDR3 region has 13 residues. The V gene lost 1 base and the J gene lost 2 bases, with 7 bases spanning the gap. Germline-derived CDR1 and CDR2 are SGHRS and YFSETQ. CDR3 sequence (DNA): TGCGCCAGCAGCTTGATCGGGCCCTACGAGCAGTACGTC. Its protein product is CASSLIGPYEQYV.

There are a few counts of this clonotype. In nucleotides, the CDR3 is TGTGCCTGGAGTCACTCTGGAAACACCATATATTTT. It is translated as CAWSHSGNTIYF. V gene TRBV30 combines with J gene TRBJ1-3; no firm D call. CDR3 length: 12 residues. Germline loops: CDR1 GTSNPN, CDR2 SVGIG (reference sequence). The V gene lost 2 bases and the J gene lost 0 bases, with 2 bases spanning the gap.

This clonotype was seen a few times. The J gene is TRBJ1-4, the V gene TRBV6-5; D uncertain. The CDR3 has 15 residues. V dropped 0 bases and J dropped 7 bases, with 12 bases sitting between them. CDR1 and CDR2 from the germline V gene are MNHEY and SVGAGI. CDR3 DNA: TGTGCCAGCAGTTACTCCGGGCTTCGGACTGAAAAACTGTTTTTT. Translating it yields CASSYSGLRTEKLFF.

This clonotype showed up just a few times. This rearrangement joins TRBV28 to TRBJ2-4, with 7 bases fitting TRBD1. CDR1 and CDR2 (germline): MDHEN, SYDVKM. There are 14 residues in the CDR3. Germline trimming cut 4 bases from V and 5 bases from J; bases unmatched to any gene: 5. CDR3 amino acids: CASSYPTGQNIQYF. The DNA for the CDR3 is TGTGCCAGCAGTTACCCGACAGGGCAAAACATTCAGTACTTC. Full variable domain (rest looked up from reference TRBV28 and TRBJ2-4): DVKVTQSSRYLVKRTGEKVFLECVQDMDHENMFWYRQDPGLGLRLIYFSYDVKMKEKGDIPEGYSVSREKKERFSLILESASTNQTSMYLCASSYPTGQNIQYFGAGTRLSVL.

This chain joins TRBV24-1 and TRBJ2-7, with 9 bases fitting TRBD1. V lost 1 base to trimming and J lost 2 bases; unmatched junction nucleotides: 2. Germline loops: CDR1 KGHDR, CDR2 SFDVKD. This CDR3 contains 15 residues. The CDR3 sequence: CATSDFRDRAYEQYF. The CDR3 DNA is TGTGCCACCAGTGATTTCCGGGACAGGGCCTACGAGCAGTACTTC.

In this sample, this clonotype turned up many times. The V gene is TRBV29-1, the J gene TRBJ1-2, with D hard to call. The V gene's germline CDR1 is SQVTM and CDR2 ANQGSEA. V lost 4 bases, J lost 2 bases, and 11 bases lay in between. This CDR3 has 13 amino acids. This chain's CDR3 is CSVGNTENYGYTF. For the CDR3, the DNA is TGCAGCGTTGGGAACACAGAAAACTATGGCTACACCTTC.

This chain connects TRBV19 to TRBJ1-5; the D is unclear. Germline loops: CDR1 LNHDA, CDR2 SQIVND (reference sequence). The V and J ends lost 1 base and 4 bases respectively, with 5 bases between them. The CDR3 totals 13 residues. CDR3 residues: CASSIGGNQPQHF. In nucleotides, the CDR3 is TGTGCCAGTAGTATAGGAGGTAATCAGCCCCAGCATTTT.